Following are 17 T cell receptor beta chains from one sample sequenced in a study of T cells after yellow fever vaccination (dated by TCRdb to about 2019). The sample's treatment or condition label is to be understood as: live attenuated yellow fever vaccine strain. The library was produced with 5' RACE. TCRdb names Illumina HiSeq 2500 as the instrument used. Starting from the raw public reads, TCRdb applied fastp trimming at Q25, assembled clones with MiXCR and retained in-frame beta chains. Rows with one shared CDR3 protein collapse into an entry with the most common genes and DNA. This sample lists hundreds of thousands of distinct CDR3 sequences; around 12% were detected once. More than 12% of the sample lies in the top ten. Source: PBMCs, taken on the day of the yellow fever booster vaccination. These TCRs come from a man aged 25-45 years who received the YFV17D yellow fever vaccine.

This clonotype showed up just a few times. The chain joins TRBV27 to TRBJ2-7, with D perhaps TRBD1 (6 bases). CDR1 and CDR2 from the germline V gene are MNHEY and SMNVEV (reference sequence). Trimming took off 10 bases at V and 2 bases at J, with 21 bases between the two ends. The CDR3 totals 15 residues. CDR3 residues: CATKTGPGQPYEQYF. In nucleotides, the CDR3 is TGTGCCACCAAAACCGGGCCGGGACAACCCTACGAGCAGTACTTC.

CDR3 region: CASSTWGETGELFF. Here the CDR3 DNA reads TGTGCCAGCAGCACATGGGGGGAGACCGGGGAGCTGTTTTTT. The genes are TRBV12-3 or TRBV12-4 and TRBJ2-2; D possibly corresponds to TRBD2 (6 bases). This CDR3 has 14 amino acids. Trimming removed 6 bases at V and 5 bases at J, with 13 bases between.

The CDR3 loop reads CASSYGTSGLEETQYF. The CDR3 nucleotides read TGTGCCAGCAGTTATGGGACTAGCGGGTTAGAAGAGACCCAGTACTTC. The chain carries TRBV6-5 and TRBJ2-5, with 12 bases identical to TRBD2. Trimming removed 3 bases from V and 3 bases from J; junction bases left unmatched: 5. Per the germline V gene, CDR1 is MNHEY and CDR2 is SVGAGI. CDR3 length: 16 residues.

This clonotype was seen at least ten times. The gene calls are TRBV4-3 and TRBJ1-3; D is undetermined. The V gene's germline CDR1 is LGHNA and CDR2 YSLEER. The germline V and J ends were trimmed by 3 bases and 0 bases, with 12 bases remaining between them. The CDR3 totals 16 residues. CDR3 protein: CASSHLSGDSGNTIYF. CDR3 DNA sequence: TGCGCCAGCAGCCACCTGTCTGGGGACTCTGGAAACACCATATATTTT.

The chain recombines TRBV20-1 with TRBJ2-7; 8 bases line up with TRBD2. The germline V gene encodes CDR1 DFQATT and CDR2 SNEGSKA (reference sequence). V lost 2 bases, J lost 5 bases, and 8 bases stayed unmatched. This CDR3 region has 14 residues. The CDR3 protein is CSARNPGGADEQYF. The CDR3 DNA reads TGCAGTGCTAGAAATCCGGGGGGGGCTGACGAGCAGTACTTC.

This clonotype was seen more than once but under ten times. This chain uses TRBV6-5 with TRBJ1-1; D remains ambiguous. The CDR3 totals 14 residues. Germline values: CDR1 MNHEY, CDR2 SVGAGI. V lost 3 bases to trimming and J lost 1 base, with 9 bases between them. The CDR3 DNA sequence: TGTGCCAGCAGTTATGATAGAGGGAACACTGAAGCTTTCTTT. Translation gives CASSYDRGNTEAFF.

This clonotype turned up a few times. The chain links TRBV29-1 to TRBJ2-3; TRBD1 might be the D (5 bases). V lost 7 bases and J 6 bases, leaving 17 bases between the germline ends. Germline loops: CDR1 SQVTM, CDR2 ANQGSEA. CDR3 length equals 13 residues. CDR3 region: CSAQGLGLDTQYF. CDR3 nucleotides: TGCAGCGCCCAGGGATTGGGTTTGGATACGCAGTATTTT.

The chain combines TRBV29-1 with TRBJ2-7, with 10 bases matching TRBD1. This CDR3 comprises 14 residues. J was trimmed by 0 bases and V by 6 bases; bases with no gene match: 5. Germline CDR1 and CDR2: SQVTM and ANQGSEA. The chain's CDR3 is CSVGDRGRSYEQYF. The DNA for the CDR3 is TGCAGCGTAGGGGACAGGGGTCGCTCCTACGAGCAGTACTTC.

Of note for this clonotype: It is likely a read error, because the conserved phenylalanine at the end of the CDR3 is missing. The rearrangement links TRBV20-1 to TRBJ1-1, with TRBD1 matching over 7 bases. J was trimmed by 8 bases and V by 1 base; bases with no gene match: 4. The length of the CDR3 is 12 residues. Germline loops: CDR1 DFQATT, CDR2 SNEGSKA (reference sequence). CDR3 region: CSARVAQGEAFL. The CDR3 DNA reads as TGCAGTGCTAGAGTCGCACAGGGGGAAGCTTTCCTT.

This clonotype was seen repeatedly, ten times or more. The chain uses TRBV3-1 and TRBJ2-1; the D call may be TRBD1 or TRBD2 (5 bases each). V lost 6 bases and J lost 1, with 10 bases in between. The length of the CDR3 is 14 residues. Per germline, CDR1 LGHDT and CDR2 YNNKEL (reference sequence). CDR3 sequence: CASRLGASYNEQFF. The CDR3 coding sequence is TGTGCCAGCAGACTCGGGGCTTCCTACAATGAGCAGTTCTTC.

The gene calls are TRBV27 and TRBJ2-7; weak D call: TRBD2 (5 bases). The CDR3 loop spans 15 amino acids. The V end was cut by 2 bases, the J end by 2 bases, with 13 bases between. Germline V gene lookup returns CDR1 MNHEY and CDR2 SMNVEV (reference sequence). The chain's CDR3 is CASSLGARGTYEQYF. In DNA, the CDR3 is TGTGCCAGCAGTTTAGGCGCGCGAGGGACCTACGAGCAGTACTTC.

This clonotype was seen only a few times. V is TRBV6-5 and J is TRBJ1-6; 11 nucleotides line up with TRBD1. After removal of 2 bases from V and 9 bases from J, the junction contained 9 bases not matched to a gene. CDR3 length: 17 residues. Per germline, CDR1 MNHEY and CDR2 SVGAGI. The CDR3 nucleotides are TGTGCCAGCAGTTACGGACCGGGACAGGGGGAAGTTTCACCCCTCCACTTT. Its protein product is CASSYGPGQGEVSPLHF.

The chain recombines TRBV28 with TRBJ2-1; 13 nucleotides agree with TRBD2. Germline V gene data show CDR1 as MDHEN and CDR2 as SYDVKM. V shed 6 bases, J shed 9 bases, and the junction held 11 bases outside the gene matches. CDR3 length: 16 amino acids. CDR3 bases: TGTGCCAGCAGCACCAGACTAGCGGGAGGAGGGACTGAGCAGTTCTTC. This sequence encodes CASSTRLAGGGTEQFF. Using reference TRBV28 and TRBJ2-1 for the parts outside the CDR3, the full variable domain is DVKVTQSSRYLVKRTGEKVFLECVQDMDHENMFWYRQDPGLGLRLIYFSYDVKMKEKGDIPEGYSVSREKKERFSLILESASTNQTSMYLCASSTRLAGGGTEQFFGPGTRLTVL.

This clonotype was seen only a few times. The J gene is TRBJ1-1, the V gene TRBV9, with 9 bases matching TRBD1. The CDR3 is 19 amino acids. Trimming took 0 bases from V and 0 from J; bases not matched to a gene: 12. The germline gives CDR1 SGDLS, CDR2 YYNGEE. CDR3: CASSVEVGGQGPLNTEAFF. For the CDR3, the DNA is TGTGCCAGCAGCGTAGAGGTGGGGGGACAGGGTCCCTTGAACACTGAAGCTTTCTTT.

There are a few counts of this clonotype. The rearrangement uses TRBV29-1 and TRBJ2-1, with 9 nucleotides matching TRBD2. Germline lookup yields CDR1 SQVTM and CDR2 ANQGSEA. The junction had 14 bases not matched to a gene; V was cut back by 4 bases and J by 7 bases. The CDR3 length is 16 residues. The CDR3 here is CSVGLAGFKGLNEQFF. In nucleotides, the CDR3 is TGCAGCGTTGGGCTAGCGGGATTTAAGGGTCTTAATGAGCAGTTCTTC.

This clonotype has more than one count but fewer than ten. The V and J genes are TRBV6-1 and TRBJ2-2, with D maybe TRBD1 (6 bases). Between the trimmed V and J ends, which lost 2 bases and 6 bases, there was a span of 16 bases. The V gene's germline CDR1 is MNHNS and CDR2 SASEGT. The CDR3 runs to 16 residues. CDR3 in DNA: TGTGCCAGCAGTGAAAAATCATCAGGGGTTGCCGGGGAGCTGTTTTTT. This sequence encodes CASSEKSSGVAGELFF.

This clonotype was picked up a small number of times. V usage is TRBV20-1 and J usage is TRBJ1-2, with unresolved D. The germline V and J ends were trimmed by 0 bases and 4 bases, with 15 bases remaining between them. The V gene's germline CDR1 is DFQATT and CDR2 SNEGSKA (reference sequence). The CDR3 has 15 amino acids. The CDR3 loop reads CSARDVALQRYGYTF. The CDR3 nucleotides read TGCAGTGCTAGAGATGTGGCACTACAACGCTATGGCTACACCTTC.